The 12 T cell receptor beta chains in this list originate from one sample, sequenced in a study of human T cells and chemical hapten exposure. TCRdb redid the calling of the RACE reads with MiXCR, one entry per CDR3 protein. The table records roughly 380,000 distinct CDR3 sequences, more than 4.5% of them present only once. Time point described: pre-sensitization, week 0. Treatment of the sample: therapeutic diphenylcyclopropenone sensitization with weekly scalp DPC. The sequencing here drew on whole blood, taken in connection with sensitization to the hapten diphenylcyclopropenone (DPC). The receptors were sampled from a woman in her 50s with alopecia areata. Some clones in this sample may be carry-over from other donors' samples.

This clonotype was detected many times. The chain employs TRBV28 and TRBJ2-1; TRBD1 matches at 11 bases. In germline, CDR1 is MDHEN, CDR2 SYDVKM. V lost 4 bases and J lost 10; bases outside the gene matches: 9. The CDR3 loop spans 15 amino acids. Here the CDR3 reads CASSSRGQGAWEQFF. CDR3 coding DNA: TGTGCCAGCAGTTCCCGCGGACAGGGGGCGTGGGAGCAGTTCTTC.

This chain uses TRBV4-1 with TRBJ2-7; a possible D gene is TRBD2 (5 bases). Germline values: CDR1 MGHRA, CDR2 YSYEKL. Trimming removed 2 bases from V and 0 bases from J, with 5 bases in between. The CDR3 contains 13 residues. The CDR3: CASSQRDSYEQYF. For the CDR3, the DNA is TGCGCCAGCAGCCAACGGGACTCCTACGAGCAGTACTTC.

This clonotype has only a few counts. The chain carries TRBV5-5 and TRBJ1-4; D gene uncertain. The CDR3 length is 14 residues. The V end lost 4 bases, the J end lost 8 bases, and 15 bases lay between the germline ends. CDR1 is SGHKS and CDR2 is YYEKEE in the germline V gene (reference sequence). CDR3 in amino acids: CASSPAWAEEKLFF. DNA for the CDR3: TGTGCCAGCAGCCCCGCCTGGGCCGAAGAAAAACTGTTTTTT.

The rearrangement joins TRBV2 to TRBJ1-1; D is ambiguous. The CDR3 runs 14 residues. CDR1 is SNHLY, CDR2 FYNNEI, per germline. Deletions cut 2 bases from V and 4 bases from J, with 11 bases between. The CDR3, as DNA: TGTGCCAGCAGTGAACCTACCCCCATCACTGAAGCTTTCTTT. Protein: CASSEPTPITEAFF.

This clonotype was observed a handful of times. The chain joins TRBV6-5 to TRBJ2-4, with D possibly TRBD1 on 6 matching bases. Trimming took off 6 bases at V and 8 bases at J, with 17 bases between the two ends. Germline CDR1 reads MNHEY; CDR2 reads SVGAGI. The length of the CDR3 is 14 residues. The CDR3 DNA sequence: TGTGCCAGCAGAAAATTTCAGGGGAGTGACATTCAGTACTTC. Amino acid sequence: CASRKFQGSDIQYF.

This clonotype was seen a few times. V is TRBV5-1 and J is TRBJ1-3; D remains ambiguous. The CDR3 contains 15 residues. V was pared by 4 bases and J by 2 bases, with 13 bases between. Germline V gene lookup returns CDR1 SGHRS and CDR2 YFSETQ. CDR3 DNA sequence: TGCGCCAGCAGCAGAACCGAAGGCCCTGGAAACACCATATATTTT. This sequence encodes CASSRTEGPGNTIYF.

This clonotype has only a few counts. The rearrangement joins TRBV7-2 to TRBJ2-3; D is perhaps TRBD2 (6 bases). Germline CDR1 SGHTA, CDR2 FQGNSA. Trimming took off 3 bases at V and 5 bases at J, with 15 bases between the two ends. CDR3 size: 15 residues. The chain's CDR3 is CASSFGTLRVDTQYF. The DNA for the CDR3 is TGTGCCAGCAGCTTCGGGACTCTCCGGGTAGATACGCAGTATTTT.

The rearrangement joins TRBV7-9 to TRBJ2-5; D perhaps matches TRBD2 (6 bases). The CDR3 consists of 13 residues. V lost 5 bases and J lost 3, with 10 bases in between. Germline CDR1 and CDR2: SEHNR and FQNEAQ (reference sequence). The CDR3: CASSASGEETQYF. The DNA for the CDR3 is TGTGCCAGCAGCGCCTCGGGGGAAGAGACCCAGTACTTC.

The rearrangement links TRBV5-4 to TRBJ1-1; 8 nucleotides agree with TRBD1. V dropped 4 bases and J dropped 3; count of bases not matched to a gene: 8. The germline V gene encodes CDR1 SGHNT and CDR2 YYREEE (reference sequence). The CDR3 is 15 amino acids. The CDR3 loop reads CASSQQQGEYTEAFF. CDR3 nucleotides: TGTGCCAGCAGCCAACAACAGGGGGAGTACACTGAAGCTTTCTTT.

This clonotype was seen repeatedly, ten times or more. The CDR3 DNA reads as TGCAGTGCTACGGCTAGCGGGAGGATAACAGATACGCAGTATTTT. It is translated as CSATASGRITDTQYF. The rearrangement uses TRBV20-1 and TRBJ2-3, with 11 bases lining up with TRBD2. Trimming at V came to 4 bases and at J to 3 bases, leaving 6 bases not matched to a gene. Germline V gene lookup returns CDR1 DFQATT and CDR2 SNEGSKA (reference sequence). The CDR3 length is 15 residues.

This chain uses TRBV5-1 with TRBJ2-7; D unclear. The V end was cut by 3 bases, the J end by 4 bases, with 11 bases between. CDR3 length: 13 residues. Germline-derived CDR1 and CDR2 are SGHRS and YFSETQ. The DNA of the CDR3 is TGCGCCAGCAGCTCGGATGACCTGTACGAGCAGTACTTC. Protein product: CASSSDDLYEQYF. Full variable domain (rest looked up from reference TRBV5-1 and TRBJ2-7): KAGVTQTPRYLIKTRGQQVTLSCSPISGHRSVSWYQQTPGQGLQFLFEYFSETQRNKGNFPGRFSGRQFSNSRSEMNVSTLELGDSALYLCASSSDDLYEQYFGPGTRLTVT.

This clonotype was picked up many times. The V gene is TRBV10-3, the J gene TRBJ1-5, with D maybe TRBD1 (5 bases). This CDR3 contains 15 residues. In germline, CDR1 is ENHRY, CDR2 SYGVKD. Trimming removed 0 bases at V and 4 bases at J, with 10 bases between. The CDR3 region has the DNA TGTGCCATCAGTGAGTCCCCCGGGGCGAATCAGCCCCAGCATTTT. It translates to CAISESPGANQPQHF.